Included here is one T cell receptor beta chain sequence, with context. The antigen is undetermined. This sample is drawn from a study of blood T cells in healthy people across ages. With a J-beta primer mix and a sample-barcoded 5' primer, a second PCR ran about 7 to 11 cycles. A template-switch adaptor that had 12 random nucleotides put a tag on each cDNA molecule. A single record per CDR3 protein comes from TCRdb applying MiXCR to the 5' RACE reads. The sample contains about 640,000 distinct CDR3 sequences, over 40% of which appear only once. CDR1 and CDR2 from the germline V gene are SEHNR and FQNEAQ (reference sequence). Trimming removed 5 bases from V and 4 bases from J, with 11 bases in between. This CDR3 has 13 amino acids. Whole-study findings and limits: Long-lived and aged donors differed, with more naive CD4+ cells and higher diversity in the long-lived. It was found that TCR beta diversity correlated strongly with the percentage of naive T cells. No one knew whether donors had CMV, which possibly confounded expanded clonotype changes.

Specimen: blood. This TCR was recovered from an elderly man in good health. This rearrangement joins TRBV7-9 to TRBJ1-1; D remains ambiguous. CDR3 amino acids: CASSPPSSTEAFF. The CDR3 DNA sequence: TGTGCCAGCAGCCCCCCTTCTAGCACTGAAGCTTTCTTT. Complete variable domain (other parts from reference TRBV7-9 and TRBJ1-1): DTGVSQNPRHKITKRGQNVTFRCDPISEHNRLYWYRQTLGQGPEFLTYFQNEAQLEKSRLLSDRFSAERPKGSFSTLEIQRTEQGDSAMYLCASSPPSSTEAFFGQGTRLTVV.